The source of this T cell receptor beta chain is a study of T-cell memory formation after mild COVID-19. CDR3 size: 16 residues. The V and J ends lost 0 bases and 1 base respectively, with 12 bases between them. Looked up from germline, CDR1 is SGHRS and CDR2 is YFSETQ. Findings of the study overall: Clones which contracted sat mainly in CM and EM if CD4+, and in EMRA if CD8+. Clonal second-wave expansions that peaked on day 37 had unconfirmed SARS-CoV-2 specificity. A balance of CD4 and CD8 characterized clones contracting day 15 to 85, whereas later expanders leaned CD4+.

TCRdb re-derived calls from the 5' RACE reads in MiXCR, one entry per CDR3 protein. The data contain 190,000 or so distinct CDR3 sequences, over 9.5% of them singletons. Regarding this clonotype: Its antigen is not identified.

The rearrangement uses TRBV5-1 and TRBJ2-3, with a tentative D call TRBD2 (5 bases). This sequence was found in a man between 18 and 29 years old who had mild COVID-19 (a few samples of this study predate the infection). Cell type and time point are not known. Sequenced material: PBMCs or a T cell subset sorted from them (not recorded which). The DNA of the CDR3 is TGCGCCAGCAGCTTGGAGAACCGGCGGGGCACAGATACGCAGTATTTT. Protein sequence: CASSLENRRGTDTQYF. Using reference TRBV5-1 and TRBJ2-3 for the parts outside the CDR3, the full variable domain is KAGVTQTPRYLIKTRGQQVTLSCSPISGHRSVSWYQQTPGQGLQFLFEYFSETQRNKGNFPGRFSGRQFSNSRSEMNVSTLELGDSALYLCASSLENRRGTDTQYFGPGTRLTVL.